The 2 T cell receptor beta chains presented below share a single source sample, sequenced in a study of T cell repertoires in aging, cancer and after chemotherapy. Multiplex touch-down PCR with TRB-A/B primers amplified rearranged V-D-J TRB sequences. TCRdb itself ran the multiplex PCR reads through MiXCR, one entry per CDR3 protein. The table records some 1,600 distinct CDR3 sequences, about 24% of them present only once. TCR beta rearrangements were amplified from peripheral blood genomic DNA. What was sequenced was blood. These receptors originate from a human donor with a solid tumor.

V and J are TRBV15 and TRBJ2-7; 7 bases match TRBD1. Trimming removed 3 bases from V and 1 base from J; junction bases left unmatched: 6. Germline loops: CDR1 LNHNV, CDR2 YYDKDF (reference sequence). The CDR3 extends over 15 amino acids. The CDR3 reads CATSSQQTGSYEQYF. The CDR3 DNA reads TGTGCCACCAGCAGCCAACAGACAGGGTCCTACGAGCAGTACTTC.

This chain connects TRBV12-3 or TRBV12-4 to TRBJ1-3, with D hard to call. This CDR3 spans 16 amino acids. Trimming pared 4 bases from V and 0 bases from J, leaving 13 bases between. For the CDR3, the DNA is TGTGCCAGCAGTTCTGGACGGATGAGCTCTGGAAACACCATATATTTT. This gives the protein CASSSGRMSSGNTIYF.